Sequencing of this T cell receptor (beta chain) was carried out in a study of blood T cell repertoires in COVID-19. Study summary: Specimens from acute and convalescent COVID-19 originated in the United States, Italy and Spain.

Data came from immunoSEQ multiplex PCR; TCRdb stores just in-frame clones and leaves some out. The table includes roughly 250,000 clones, approximately 90% detected once. V lost 0 bases, J lost 0 bases, and 15 bases stayed unmatched. The germline V gene has CDR1 LGHDT and CDR2 YNNKEL (reference sequence). The CDR3 consists of 22 residues. The sequence derives from a woman aged 40 to 50 who had recovered from COVID-19. This sequence joins TRBV3-1 (or the pseudogene TRBV3-2) and TRBJ1-5; TRBD1 aligns across 12 bases. The sample comprised peripheral blood. In DNA form, the CDR3 reads TGTGCCAGCAGCCAAGAGACCTTCCGGGACAGGGGGCGCAAATATAGCAATCAGCCCCAGCATTTT. Translated: CASSQETFRDRGRKYSNQPQHF.